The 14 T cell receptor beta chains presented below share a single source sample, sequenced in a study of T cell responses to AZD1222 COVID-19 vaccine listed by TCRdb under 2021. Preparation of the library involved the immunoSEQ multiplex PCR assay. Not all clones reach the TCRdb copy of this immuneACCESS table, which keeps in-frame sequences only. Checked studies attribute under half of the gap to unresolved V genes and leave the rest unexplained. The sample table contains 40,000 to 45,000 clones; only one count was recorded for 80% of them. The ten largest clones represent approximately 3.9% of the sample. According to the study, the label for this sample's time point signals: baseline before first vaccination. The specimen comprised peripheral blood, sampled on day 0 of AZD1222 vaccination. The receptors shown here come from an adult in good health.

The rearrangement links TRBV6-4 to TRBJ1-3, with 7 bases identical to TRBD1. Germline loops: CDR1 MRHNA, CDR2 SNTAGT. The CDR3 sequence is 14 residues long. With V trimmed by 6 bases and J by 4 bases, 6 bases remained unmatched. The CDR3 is CASRSQGPGNTIYF. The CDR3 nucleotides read TGTGCCAGCAGATCACAGGGGCCAGGAAACACCATATATTTT.

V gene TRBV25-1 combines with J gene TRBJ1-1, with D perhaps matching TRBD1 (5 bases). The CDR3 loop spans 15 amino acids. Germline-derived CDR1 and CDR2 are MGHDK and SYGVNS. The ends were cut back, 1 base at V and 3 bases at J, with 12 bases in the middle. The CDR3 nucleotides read TGTGCCAGCAGTGAATTGAGGGGCGGGTACACTGAAGCTTTCTTT. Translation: CASSELRGGYTEAFF. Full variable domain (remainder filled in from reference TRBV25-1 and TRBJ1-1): EADIYQTPRYLVIGTGKKITLECSQTMGHDKMYWYQQDPGMELHLIHYSYGVNSTEKGDLSSESTVSRIRTEHFPLTLESARPSHTSQYLCASSELRGGYTEAFFGQGTRLTVV.

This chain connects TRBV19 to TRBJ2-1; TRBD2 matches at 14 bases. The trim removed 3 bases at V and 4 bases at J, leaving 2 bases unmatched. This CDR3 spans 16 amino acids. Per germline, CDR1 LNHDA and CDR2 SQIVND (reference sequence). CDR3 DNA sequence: TGTGCCAGTAGTATGACTAGCGGGGGGGGATACAATGAGCAGTTCTTC. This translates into CASSMTSGGGYNEQFF.

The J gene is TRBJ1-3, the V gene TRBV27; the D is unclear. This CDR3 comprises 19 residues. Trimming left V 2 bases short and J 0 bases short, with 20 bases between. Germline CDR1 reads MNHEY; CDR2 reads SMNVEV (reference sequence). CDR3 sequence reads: CASSLTSPTGRYSGNTIYF. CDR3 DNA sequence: TGTGCCAGCAGTTTAACCTCACCGACTGGACGATACTCTGGAAACACCATATATTTT.

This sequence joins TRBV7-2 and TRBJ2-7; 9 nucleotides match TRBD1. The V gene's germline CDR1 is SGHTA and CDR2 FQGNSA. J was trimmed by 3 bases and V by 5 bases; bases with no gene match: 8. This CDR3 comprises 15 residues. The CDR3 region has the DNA TGTGCCAGCAGCCAAGACAGGGGGTACCTCTACGAGCAGTACTTC. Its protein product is CASSQDRGYLYEQYF.

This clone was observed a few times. DNA for the CDR3: TGTGCCAGCAGCTTAGGGGTAACTAATGAAAAACTGTTTTTT. Translating it yields CASSLGVTNEKLFF. The gene calls are TRBV5-5 and TRBJ1-4; weak D call: TRBD1 (5 bases). Per the germline V gene, CDR1 is SGHKS and CDR2 is YYEKEE (reference sequence). The CDR3 is 14 residues long. The V end was cut by 2 bases, the J end by 1 base, with 6 bases between.

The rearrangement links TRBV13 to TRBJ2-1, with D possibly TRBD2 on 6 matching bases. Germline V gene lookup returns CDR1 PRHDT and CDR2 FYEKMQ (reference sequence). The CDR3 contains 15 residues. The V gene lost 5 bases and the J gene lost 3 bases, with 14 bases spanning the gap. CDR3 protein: CASSPSRGYYNEQFF. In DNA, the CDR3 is TGTGCCAGCAGCCCCTCCCGGGGGTACTACAATGAGCAGTTCTTC. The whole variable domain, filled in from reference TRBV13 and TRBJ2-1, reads AAGVIQSPRHLIKEKRETATLKCYPIPRHDTVYWYQQGPGQDPQFLISFYEKMQSDKGSIPDRFSAQQFSDYHSELNMSSLELGDSALYFCASSPSRGYYNEQFFGPGTRLTVL.

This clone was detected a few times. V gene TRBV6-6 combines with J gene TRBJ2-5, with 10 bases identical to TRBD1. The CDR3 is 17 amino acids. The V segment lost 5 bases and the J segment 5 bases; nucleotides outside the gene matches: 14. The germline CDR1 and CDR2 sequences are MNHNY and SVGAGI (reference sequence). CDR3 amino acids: CASSQPSGTGAGETQYF. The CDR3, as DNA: TGTGCCAGCAGTCAACCCTCCGGGACAGGGGCAGGGGAGACCCAGTACTTC.

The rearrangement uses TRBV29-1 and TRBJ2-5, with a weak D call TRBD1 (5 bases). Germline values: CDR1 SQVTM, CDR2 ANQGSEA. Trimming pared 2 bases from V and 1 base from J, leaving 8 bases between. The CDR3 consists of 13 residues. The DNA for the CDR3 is TGCAGCGTTGAAACAGGACCCCAAGAGACCCAGTACTTC. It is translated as CSVETGPQETQYF.

This chain's CDR3 is CASSMGQQETQYF. CDR3 nucleotides: TGTGCCAGTAGTATGGGACAGCAAGAGACCCAGTACTTC. V is TRBV19 and J is TRBJ2-5; 7 bases fit TRBD1. Germline lookup yields CDR1 LNHDA and CDR2 SQIVND (reference sequence). The CDR3 totals 13 residues. J lost 2 bases, V lost 3 bases, and 0 bases had no gene match.

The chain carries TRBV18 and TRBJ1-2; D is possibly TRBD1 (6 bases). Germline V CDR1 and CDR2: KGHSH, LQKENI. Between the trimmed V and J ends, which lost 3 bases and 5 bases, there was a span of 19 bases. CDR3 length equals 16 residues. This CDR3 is CASSPSAGGPGYGYTF. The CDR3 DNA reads TGTGCCAGCTCACCGTCCGCCGGGGGGCCGGGGTATGGCTACACCTTC.

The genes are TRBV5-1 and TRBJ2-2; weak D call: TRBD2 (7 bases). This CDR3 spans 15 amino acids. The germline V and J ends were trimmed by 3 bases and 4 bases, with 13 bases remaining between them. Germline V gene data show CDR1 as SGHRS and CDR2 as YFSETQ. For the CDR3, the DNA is TGCGCCAGCAGCTCGGAGGGGGGGCGCACCGGGGAGCTGTTTTTT. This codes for CASSSEGGRTGELFF.

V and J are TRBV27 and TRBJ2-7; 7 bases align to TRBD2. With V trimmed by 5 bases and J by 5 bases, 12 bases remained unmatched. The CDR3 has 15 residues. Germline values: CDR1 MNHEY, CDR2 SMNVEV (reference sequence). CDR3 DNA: TGTGCCAGCAGTCCGAACGGGCTAGCGGCCGACGAGCAGTACTTC. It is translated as CASSPNGLAADEQYF.

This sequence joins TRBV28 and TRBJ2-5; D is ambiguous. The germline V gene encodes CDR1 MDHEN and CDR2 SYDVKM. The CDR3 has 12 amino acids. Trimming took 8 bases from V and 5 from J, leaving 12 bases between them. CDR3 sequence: CASSNPRETQYF. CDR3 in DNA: TGTGCCAGCTCTAACCCGAGGGAGACCCAGTACTTC.